These 2 T cell receptor beta chains were sequenced from one sample in a study of T-cell memory formation after mild COVID-19. In TCRdb, the 5' RACE reads were re-called with MiXCR into one record per CDR3 protein. The sample yields approximately 400,000 distinct CDR3 sequences, less than 25% seen once. What was sequenced was PBMCs or a T cell subset sorted from them (not recorded which). The receptors originated from an adult woman who had mild COVID-19 (a few samples of this study predate the infection). Cell type and time point are not known.

J is TRBJ1-2 and V is TRBV9; TRBD1 matches at 7 bases. The trim removed 4 bases at V and 4 bases at J, leaving 4 bases unmatched. In germline, CDR1 is SGDLS, CDR2 YYNGEE. The CDR3 contains 13 residues. This CDR3 reads CASSQGDSYGYTF. In DNA, the CDR3 is TGTGCCAGCAGCCAGGGGGACAGCTATGGCTACACCTTC.

This clonotype has just a few counts. The V and J genes are TRBV7-9 and TRBJ2-7; TRBD1 or TRBD2 may be the D gene (5 bases each). Germline values: CDR1 SEHNR, CDR2 FQNEAQ (reference sequence). This CDR3 is 16 amino acids long. The V and J ends lost 6 bases and 0 bases respectively, with 18 bases between them. CDR3: CASSPLRVGSSYEQYF. In DNA form, the CDR3 reads TGTGCCAGCAGTCCACTCAGGGTTGGGAGCTCCTACGAGCAGTACTTC.